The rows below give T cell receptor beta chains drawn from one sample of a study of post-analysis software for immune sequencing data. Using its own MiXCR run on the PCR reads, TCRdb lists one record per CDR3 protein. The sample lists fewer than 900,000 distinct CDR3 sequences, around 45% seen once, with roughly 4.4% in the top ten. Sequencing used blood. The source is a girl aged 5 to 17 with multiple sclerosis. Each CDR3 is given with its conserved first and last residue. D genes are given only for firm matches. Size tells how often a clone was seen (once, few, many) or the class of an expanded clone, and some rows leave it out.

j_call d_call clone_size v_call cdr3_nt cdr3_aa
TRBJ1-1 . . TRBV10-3 TGTGCCATCGATGGGGGAGGGAACACTGAAGCTTTCTTT CAIDGGGNTEAFF
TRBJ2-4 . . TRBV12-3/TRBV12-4 TGTGCCAGCAGCCTCCCGGGTGCAGGTCCCCTAGCCAAAAACATTCAGTACTTC CASSLPGAGPLAKNIQYF
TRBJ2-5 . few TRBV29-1 TGCAGCGTTGAAGGTCGTTCGGAAGAGGAGACCCAGTACTTC CSVEGRSEEETQYF
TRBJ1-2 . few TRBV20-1 TGCAGTGCTAGAGCAGAGAACTATGGCTACACCTTC CSARAENYGYTF
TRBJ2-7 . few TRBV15 TGTGCCACCAGCAGAGTAGGGCGGTACGAGCAGTACTTC CATSRVGRYEQYF
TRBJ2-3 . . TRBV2 TGTGCCAGCCGCGCCCATAGGGTCCACACAGATACGCAGTATTTT CASRAHRVHTDTQYF
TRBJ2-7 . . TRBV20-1 TGCAGTGCTAGAGATGGTAGGGGGATCAACGAGCAGTACTTC CSARDGRGINEQYF
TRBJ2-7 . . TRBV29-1 TGCAGCGTTGAAATGGACTACTACGAGCAGTACTTC CSVEMDYYEQYF
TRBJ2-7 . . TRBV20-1 TGCAGTGCTAGAGATATCCGGCTAGCGACCTACGAGCAGTACTTC CSARDIRLATYEQYF
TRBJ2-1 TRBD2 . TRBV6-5 TGTGCCAGCAGTTACAGGAGGCCGGGACTAGCGGGAGGTGAGCAGTTCTTC CASSYRRPGLAGGEQFF
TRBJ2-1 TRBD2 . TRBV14 TGTGCCAGCAGCCAAGATTGGGCTAGCGGGAATTTCCTTTCAGCCTACAATGAGCAGTTCTTC CASSQDWASGNFLSAYNEQFF
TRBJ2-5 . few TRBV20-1 TGCAGTGCTAGGTCCTTTTCAGGAACAAAAAAGACCCAGTACTTC CSARSFSGTKKTQYF
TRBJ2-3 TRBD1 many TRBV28 TGTGCCAGCAGCCTCCGGACAGGGGCGGCAGATACGCAGTATTTT CASSLRTGAADTQYF
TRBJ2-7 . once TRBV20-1 TGCAGTGCCAGTTCCAGGGAGGTGGGCTACGAGCAGTACTTC CSASSREVGYEQYF
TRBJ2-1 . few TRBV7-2 TGTGCCAGCAGCACCGGGACCAACAATGAGCAGTTCTTC CASSTGTNNEQFF
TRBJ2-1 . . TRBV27 TGTGCCAGCAGTTTATACCCCGGGGGGCTAGTTTCCAATGAGCAGTTCTTC CASSLYPGGLVSNEQFF
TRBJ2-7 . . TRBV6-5 TGTGCCAGCAGTCCACAGGAACCCGTTGCCTACGAGCAGTACTTC CASSPQEPVAYEQYF
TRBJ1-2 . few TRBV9 TGTGCCAGCAGCGCGACAGAAAACTATGGCTACACCTTC CASSATENYGYTF
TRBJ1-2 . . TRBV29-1 TGCAGCGTCGAAAGGGCGGGAGCGAACTATGGCTACACCTTC CSVERAGANYGYTF
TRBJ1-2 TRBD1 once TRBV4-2 TGTGCCAGCAGCCAACCTTGGGACAGGGGGCCTTATGGCTACACCTTC CASSQPWDRGPYGYTF
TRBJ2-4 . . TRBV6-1 TGTGCCAGCAGTCAGCGAAGTTCAGGGGCCAACAAAAACATTCAGTACTTC CASSQRSSGANKNIQYF
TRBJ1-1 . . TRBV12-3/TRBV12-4 TGTGCCAGCGTCGGCGACGGGAACACTGAAGCTTTCTTT CASVGDGNTEAFF
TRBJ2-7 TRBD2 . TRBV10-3 TGTGCCATCCATCCAGCGGGAGAGGGGGAGCAGTACTTC CAIHPAGEGEQYF
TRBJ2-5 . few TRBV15 TGTGCCACCAGCAGAGTCACCGGGACAAAAGAGACCCAGTACTTC CATSRVTGTKETQYF
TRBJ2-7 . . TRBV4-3 TGCGCCAGCAGCCAAGAGACCTCAGGGCACTCCTACGAGCAGTACTTC CASSQETSGHSYEQYF
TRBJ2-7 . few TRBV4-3 TGCGCCAGCAGCCAAGATGGGTCTAGATGGGGCGAGCAGTACTTC CASSQDGSRWGEQYF
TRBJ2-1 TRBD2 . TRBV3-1 TGTGCCAGCAGCACACAAGCCGGGAGGTTTTGGTCCTACAATGAGCAGTTCTTC CASSTQAGRFWSYNEQFF
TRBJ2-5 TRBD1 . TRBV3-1 TGTGCCAGCAGCCGCCGACAGGGGGCTGAGACCCAGTACTTC CASSRRQGAETQYF
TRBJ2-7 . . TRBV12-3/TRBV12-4 TGTGCCAGCAAGGAGGACTCCTATGAGCAGTACTTC CASKEDSYEQYF
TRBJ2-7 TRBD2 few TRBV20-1 TGCAGTGCTACTCAGAGAGTACTAGCGGGAGGGACCCGCGAGCAGTACTTC CSATQRVLAGGTREQYF
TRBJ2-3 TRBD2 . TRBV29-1 TGCAGCGGAACCGGGACTAGCATGACAGATACGCAGTATTTT CSGTGTSMTDTQYF
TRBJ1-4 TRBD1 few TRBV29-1 TGCAGCGTTCGGGGACAGGGGGATGAAAAACTGTTTTTT CSVRGQGDEKLFF
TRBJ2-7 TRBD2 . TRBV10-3 TGTGCCATCAGTGAGTCCGAGCGGGAGGGCCGTTACGAGCAGTACTTC CAISESEREGRYEQYF
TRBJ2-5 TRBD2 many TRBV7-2 TGTGCCAGCAGCTTAGGGCTAGCGGGAGTAGAGACCCAGTACTTC CASSLGLAGVETQYF
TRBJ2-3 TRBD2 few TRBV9 TGTGCCAGCACGGGACTAGCAGAGGATACGCAGTATTTT CASTGLAEDTQYF
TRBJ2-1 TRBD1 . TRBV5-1 TGCGCCAGCAGCTCCCGGGACAGGGGTAACGATGAGCAGTTCTTC CASSSRDRGNDEQFF
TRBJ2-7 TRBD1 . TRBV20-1 TGCAGTGCCAGGGGGGGGGGACAGGGGCTATACGAGCAGTACTTC CSARGGGQGLYEQYF
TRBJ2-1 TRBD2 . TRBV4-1 TGCGCCAGCAGCCAGGGACTAGCGGGAGGGCCGGATGAGCAGTTCTTC CASSQGLAGGPDEQFF
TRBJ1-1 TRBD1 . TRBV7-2 TGTGCCAGCAGCACGAGACAGGGCACGAACACTGAAGCTTTCTTT CASSTRQGTNTEAFF
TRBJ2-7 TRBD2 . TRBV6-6 TGTGCCAGCAGTTACTCGGAGCGGGAGAACTCCTACGAGCAGTACTTC CASSYSERENSYEQYF
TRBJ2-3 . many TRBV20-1 TGCAGTGCTAGAGCCAGAGGGGGGGAGGATACGCAGTATTTT CSARARGGEDTQYF
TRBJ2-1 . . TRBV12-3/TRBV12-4 TGTGCCAGCAGTCTGGCAGGGGGGGCCTACAATGAGCAGTTCTTC CASSLAGGAYNEQFF
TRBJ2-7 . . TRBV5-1 TGCGCCAGCAGCTCCGACCCGGACAGATTCGAGCAGTACTTC CASSSDPDRFEQYF
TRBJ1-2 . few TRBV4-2 TGTGCCAGCAGCCAAGACCAGGAGATGGGGTATGGCTACACCTTC CASSQDQEMGYGYTF
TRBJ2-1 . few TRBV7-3 TGTGCCAGCAGCTTATCAGGCATCGCCTACAATGAGCAGTTCTTC CASSLSGIAYNEQFF
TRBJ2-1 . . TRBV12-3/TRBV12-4 TGTGCCAGCAGTTTTTCCGCCGCACATGAGCAGTTCTTC CASSFSAAHEQFF
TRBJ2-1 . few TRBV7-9 TGTGCCAGCAGCTCGTCCCCGCTTCGTGAGCAGTTCTTC CASSSSPLREQFF
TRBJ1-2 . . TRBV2 TGTGCCAGCAGCGGAGAGTATGGCTACACCTTC CASSGEYGYTF
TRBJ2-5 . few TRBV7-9 TGTGCCAGCAGCTTAACAGACGGACAGCAAGAGACCCAGTACTTC CASSLTDGQQETQYF
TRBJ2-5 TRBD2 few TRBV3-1 TGTGCCAGCAGCCTCCGGACTAGCGGGAGGAGGGGCCAAGAGACCCAGTACTTC CASSLRTSGRRGQETQYF
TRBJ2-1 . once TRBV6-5 TGTGCCAGCAGTTTGACAGGACCTTCCTACAATGAGCAGTTCTTC CASSLTGPSYNEQFF
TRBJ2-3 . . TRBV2 TGTGCCGGCAATGCCTTAACTAGCACAGATACGCAGTATTTT CAGNALTSTDTQYF
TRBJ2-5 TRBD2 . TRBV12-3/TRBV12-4 TGTGCCAGCACCCAGTATAAGGGACTACCGACCGGAGAGACCCAGTACTTC CASTQYKGLPTGETQYF
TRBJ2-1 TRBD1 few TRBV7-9 TGTGCCAGCAGAACACAGGGGAAGGATGAGCAGTTCTTC CASRTQGKDEQFF
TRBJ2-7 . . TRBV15 TGTGCCACCAGCTACCGGGACCAAGCCTACGAGCAGTACTTC CATSYRDQAYEQYF
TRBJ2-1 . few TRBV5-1 TGCGCCAGCAGCCCCCAGGACAGTTACAATGAGCAGTTCTTC CASSPQDSYNEQFF
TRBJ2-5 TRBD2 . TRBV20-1 TGCAGTGCTACTAGCGGGAGGGAAGAGACCCAGTACTTC CSATSGREETQYF
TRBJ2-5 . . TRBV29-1 TGCAGCGTTTTCGACAAGAACGGGGAGACCCAGTACTTC CSVFDKNGETQYF
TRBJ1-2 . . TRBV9 TGTGCCAGCAGCGTGGATGAACAGCTTGGGGGCTACACCTTC CASSVDEQLGGYTF